This paragraph covers one T cell receptor (beta chain) sequence. The target antigen is unknown. Sequenced by immunoSEQ multiplex PCR; TCRdb stores in-frame clones only, minus some. The sample has tens of thousands of clones, less than 90% seen once. Unmatched junction bases numbered 4, after V lost 7 bases and J lost 4 bases. Germline V gives CDR1 LGHNT, CDR2 FRNRAP. CDR3 length: 14 residues. The source of the sample is a study of neoadjuvant nivolumab and ipilimumab in lung cancer. Broader study findings: A small number of samples were TCR sequenced. Pathologic regression was not significantly tied to TCR clonality. Only two of four nivolumab-treated tumors gained richness and clonality by surgery. Higher pretherapy blood TCR richness went with higher resected-tumor richness.

The chain carries TRBV12-5 and TRBJ1-6; 7 positions match TRBD1. The input for sequencing was peripheral blood, taken before neoadjuvant nivolumab, alone or with ipilimumab. The sequence derives from an adult with non-small cell lung cancer. The CDR3: CASAADRYNSPLHF. The CDR3 region has the DNA TGTGCTAGTGCCGCGGACAGGTATAATTCACCCCTCCACTTT.